The 10 T cell receptor beta chains presented below share a single source sample, sequenced in a study of blood T cell repertoires in COVID-19. Profiling relied on immunoSEQ multiplex PCR, and the TCRdb table lists in-frame clones only, not all of them. In the table there are around 470,000 clones, 80% to 95% of which are singletons. The material sequenced was PBMCs or T cells enriched from blood (not recorded which). The receptors derive from a young man who had recovered from COVID-19.

The CDR3 sequence is CASSGRLAGSDTQYF. The CDR3 coding sequence is TGTGCCAGCAGCGGTCGACTAGCGGGCTCAGATACGCAGTATTTT. The chain is built from TRBV9 and TRBJ2-3; TRBD2 matches at 10 bases. There are 15 residues in the CDR3. The V gene's germline CDR1 is SGDLS and CDR2 YYNGEE. After removal of 3 bases from V and 4 bases from J, the junction contained 5 bases not matched to a gene.

This clone showed up just once. The chain carries TRBV18 and TRBJ2-7, with D possibly TRBD2 on 5 matching bases. The CDR3 has 14 amino acids. Looked up from germline, CDR1 is KGHSH and CDR2 is LQKENI. V lost 0 bases, J lost 9 bases, and 15 bases lay in between. The CDR3 bases are TGTGCCAGCTCACCACCAGGGAGAAAGGGCGCGCAGTACTTC. It codes for CASSPPGRKGAQYF.

The CDR3, as DNA: TGTGCCAGCAGCTGGTCGGGACTAGCGGGAGAGACCCAGTACTTC. Its protein product is CASSWSGLAGETQYF. J is TRBJ2-5 and V is TRBV7-8; 12 positions agree with TRBD2. Germline values: CDR1 SGHVS, CDR2 FQNEAQ. The CDR3 extends over 15 amino acids. V lost 4 bases and J lost 4; bases outside the gene matches: 4.

This rearrangement joins TRBV6-5 to TRBJ2-3; 7 bases are a match to TRBD1. The V segment lost 5 bases and the J segment 7 bases; nucleotides outside the gene matches: 3. This CDR3 has 12 amino acids. Germline-derived CDR1 and CDR2 are MNHEY and SVGAGI. CDR3 coding DNA: TGTGCCAGCAGTCGACAGGGCCATACGCAGTATTTT. Encoded protein: CASSRQGHTQYF.

This rearrangement joins TRBV27 to TRBJ2-7, with 10 bases matching TRBD2. Trimming removed 5 bases from V and 5 bases from J; junction bases left unmatched: 9. The CDR3 length is 15 residues. The germline CDR1 and CDR2 sequences are MNHEY and SMNVEV (reference sequence). For the CDR3, the DNA is TGTGCCAGCAGTCTAGCGGGGGCCATTCTGCACGAGCAGTACTTC. Residues: CASSLAGAILHEQYF.

J is TRBJ1-1 and V is TRBV25-1; 9 nucleotides agree with TRBD1. This CDR3 is 16 amino acids long. Germline lookup yields CDR1 MGHDK and CDR2 SYGVNS. Trimming removed 3 bases from V and 1 base from J; junction bases left unmatched: 6. CDR3 region: CASSDRGQGPNTEAFF. DNA of the CDR3: TGTGCCAGCAGTGACCGTGGACAGGGGCCGAACACTGAAGCTTTCTTT.

The J gene is TRBJ2-1, the V gene TRBV7-6, with D perhaps matching TRBD2 (5 bases). The V gene lost 5 bases and the J gene lost 0 bases, with 14 bases spanning the gap. This CDR3 has 16 amino acids. From germline, CDR1 is SGHVS and CDR2 FNYEAQ. This chain's CDR3 is CASSRGLLSSYNEQFF. CDR3 DNA: TGTGCCAGCAGCCGAGGACTGCTGAGCTCCTACAATGAGCAGTTCTTC.

The chain has TRBV6-5 and TRBJ2-5, with 7 nucleotides matching TRBD2. This CDR3 spans 14 amino acids. V dropped 6 bases and J dropped 3; count of bases not matched to a gene: 7. Germline CDR1 is MNHEY and CDR2 is SVGAGI. The CDR3 nucleotides are TGTGCCAGCAGGGGGGGGACTACGAAAGAGACCCAGTACTTC. Protein product: CASRGGTTKETQYF.

This chain links TRBV5-1 with TRBJ2-7, with 10 nucleotides matching TRBD1. The CDR3 contains 13 residues. Trimming took 3 bases from V and 5 from J; bases not matched to a gene: 2. Germline CDR1 is SGHRS and CDR2 is YFSETQ. The CDR3 here is CASSWDRGDEQYF. The DNA of the CDR3 is TGCGCCAGCAGCTGGGACAGGGGTGACGAGCAGTACTTC.

The rearrangement uses TRBV27 and TRBJ2-1, with 10 positions matching TRBD2. Germline V gene sequence: CDR1 MNHEY, CDR2 SMNVEV (reference sequence). V was clipped by 5 bases and J by 5 bases; unmatched bases: 6. The CDR3 extends over 15 amino acids. CDR3 sequence (DNA): TGTGCCAGCAGTCCGACCACTAGCGGGAACAATGAGCAGTTCTTC. The encoded protein is CASSPTTSGNNEQFF.